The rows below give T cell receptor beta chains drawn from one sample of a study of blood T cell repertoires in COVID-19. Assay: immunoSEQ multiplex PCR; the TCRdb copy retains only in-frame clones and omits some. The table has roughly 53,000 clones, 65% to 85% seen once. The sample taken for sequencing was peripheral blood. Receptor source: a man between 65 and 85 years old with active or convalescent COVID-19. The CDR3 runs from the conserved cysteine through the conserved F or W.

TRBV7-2 CASSLGQGNYGYTF
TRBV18 CASSPLEGGVGRTEAFF
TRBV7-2 CASSLGAFQETQYF
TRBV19 CASRVTGLNEKLFF
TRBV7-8 CASSLNPGLAGVPDTQYF
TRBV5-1 CASSLGPVTLNTEAFF
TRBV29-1 CSVVLAGNNEQFF
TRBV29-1 CSVVGAGGGNYGYTF
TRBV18 CASSRAFDRGAEAFF
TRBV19 CASSITGITGELFF
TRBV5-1 CASSLDSGGTDTQYF
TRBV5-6 CASSSGGDADTQYF
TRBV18 CASSRAAGNTEAFF
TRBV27 CASSHTLAGSQYF
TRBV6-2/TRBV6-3 CASSYQQGGKEKLFF
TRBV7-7 CASSRTVNTEAFF
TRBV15 CATSRRDTRSLKFF
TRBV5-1 CASSLGAGHNEQFF
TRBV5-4 CASSATGTVKALETQYF
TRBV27 CASSHRPLQTTRNTIYF
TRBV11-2 CASSPRVGSYNEQFF
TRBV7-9 CASSDRGQFEKLFF
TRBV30 CAWIELGTVQETQYF
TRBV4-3 CASSQERGQGARKQYF
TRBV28 CASSLRRDTCAF
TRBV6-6 CASSSLDRGGTEAFF
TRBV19 CASSIWGLAGGYQETQYF
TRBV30 CAWSRLAGGAGELFF
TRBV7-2 CASSPLPGQGSSYNSPLHF
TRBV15 CATSRDGGQGTDTQYF
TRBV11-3 CASSSTGTGISGANVLTF
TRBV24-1 CATSPGPLFRGNYGYTF
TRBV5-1 CASSLGGAVNEKLFF
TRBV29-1 CSVLTSGSMFGYEQYF
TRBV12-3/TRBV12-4 CASSTHEKLFF
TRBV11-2 CASSSGTGKYEQYF
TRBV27 CASSARLAGITQYF
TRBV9 CASSGRDSGGGYTF
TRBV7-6 CASSSRQGPPEAFF
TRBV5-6 CASRKWDRSFTDTQYF